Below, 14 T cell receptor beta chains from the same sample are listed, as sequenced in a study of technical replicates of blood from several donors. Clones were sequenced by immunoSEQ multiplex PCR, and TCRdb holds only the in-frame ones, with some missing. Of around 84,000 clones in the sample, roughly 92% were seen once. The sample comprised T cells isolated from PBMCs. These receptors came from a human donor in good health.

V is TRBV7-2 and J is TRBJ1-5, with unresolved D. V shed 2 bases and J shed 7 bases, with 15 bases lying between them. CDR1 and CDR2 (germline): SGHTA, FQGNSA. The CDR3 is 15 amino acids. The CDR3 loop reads CASSLSMGPEQPQHF. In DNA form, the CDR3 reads TGTGCCAGCAGCTTATCAATGGGTCCGGAGCAGCCCCAGCATTTT. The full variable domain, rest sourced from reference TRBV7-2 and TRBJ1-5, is GAGVSQSPSNKVTEKGKDVELRCDPISGHTALYWYRQSLGQGLEFLIYFQGNSAPDKSGLPSDRFSAERTGGSVSTLTIQRTQQEDSAVYLCASSLSMGPEQPQHFGDGTRLSIL.

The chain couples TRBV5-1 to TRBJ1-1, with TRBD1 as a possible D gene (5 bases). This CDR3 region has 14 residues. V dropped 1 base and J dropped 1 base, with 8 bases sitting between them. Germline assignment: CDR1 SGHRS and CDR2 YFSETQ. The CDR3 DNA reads TGCGCCAGCAGCTTGAGGGGCTGGAACACTGAAGCTTTCTTT. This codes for CASSLRGWNTEAFF.

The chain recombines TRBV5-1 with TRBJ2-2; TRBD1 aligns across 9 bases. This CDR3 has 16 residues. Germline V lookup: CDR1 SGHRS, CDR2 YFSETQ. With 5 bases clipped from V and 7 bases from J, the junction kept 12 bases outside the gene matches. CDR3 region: CASRNPGQGNGGELFF. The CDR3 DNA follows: TGCGCCAGCAGGAATCCCGGACAGGGGAATGGCGGGGAGCTGTTTTTT.

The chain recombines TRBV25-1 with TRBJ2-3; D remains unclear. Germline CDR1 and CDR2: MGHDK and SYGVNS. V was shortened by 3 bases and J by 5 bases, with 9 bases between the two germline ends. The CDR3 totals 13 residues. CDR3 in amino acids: CASSDSRVDTQYF. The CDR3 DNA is TGTGCCAGCAGTGATTCCCGGGTAGATACGCAGTATTTT.

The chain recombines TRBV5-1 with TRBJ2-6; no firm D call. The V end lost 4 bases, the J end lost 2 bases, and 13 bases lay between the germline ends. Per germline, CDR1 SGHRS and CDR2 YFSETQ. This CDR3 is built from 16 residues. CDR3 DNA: TGCGCCAGCAGCCCAGAACCCGTGACTGGGGCCAACGTCCTGACTTTC. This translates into CASSPEPVTGANVLTF.

Here the CDR3 reads CASSSGRGRTEAFF. CDR3 nucleotides: TGTGCCAGCAGCTCCGGCCGGGGTAGGACTGAAGCTTTCTTT. This chain links TRBV7-3 with TRBJ1-1, with D hard to call. Trimming took off 4 bases at V and 5 bases at J, with 14 bases between the two ends. The CDR3 length is 14 residues. Germline CDR1 is SGHTA and CDR2 is FQGTGA.

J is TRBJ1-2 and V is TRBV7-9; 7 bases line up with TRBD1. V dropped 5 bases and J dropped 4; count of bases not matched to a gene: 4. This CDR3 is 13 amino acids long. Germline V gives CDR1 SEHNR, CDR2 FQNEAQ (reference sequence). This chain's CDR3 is CASSPGGSYGYTF. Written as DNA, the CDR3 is TGTGCCAGCAGCCCAGGGGGTAGCTATGGCTACACCTTC.

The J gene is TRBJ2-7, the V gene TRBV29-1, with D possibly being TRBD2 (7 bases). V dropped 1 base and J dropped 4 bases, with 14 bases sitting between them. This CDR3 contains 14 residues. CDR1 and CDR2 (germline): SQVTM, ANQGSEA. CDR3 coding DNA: TGCAGCGTTGAAGGGACAGCGGGAAATTACGAGCAGTACTTC. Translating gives CSVEGTAGNYEQYF.

The CDR3, as DNA: TGTGCCAGCAGCTTAATGGCAGGGGGGACTGAAGCTTTCTTT. It yields the protein CASSLMAGGTEAFF. The V gene is TRBV7-9, the J gene TRBJ1-1; 7 bases align to TRBD1. From germline, CDR1 is SEHNR and CDR2 FQNEAQ (reference sequence). With 2 bases clipped from V and 5 bases from J, the junction kept 5 bases outside the gene matches. CDR3 size: 14 residues.

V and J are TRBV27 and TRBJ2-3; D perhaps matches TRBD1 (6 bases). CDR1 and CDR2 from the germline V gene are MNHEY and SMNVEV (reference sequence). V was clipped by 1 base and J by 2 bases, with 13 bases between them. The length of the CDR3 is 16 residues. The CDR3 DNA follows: TGTGCCAGCAGTTTATACAGGGCGGATCTCACAGATACGCAGTATTTT. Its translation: CASSLYRADLTDTQYF.

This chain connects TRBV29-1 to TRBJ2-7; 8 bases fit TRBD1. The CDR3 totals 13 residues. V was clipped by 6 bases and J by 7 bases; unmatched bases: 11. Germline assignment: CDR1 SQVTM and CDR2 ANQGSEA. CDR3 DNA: TGCAGCGTCCCAGGACAGGGTTTGGAAGAGCAGTACTTC. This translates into CSVPGQGLEEQYF.

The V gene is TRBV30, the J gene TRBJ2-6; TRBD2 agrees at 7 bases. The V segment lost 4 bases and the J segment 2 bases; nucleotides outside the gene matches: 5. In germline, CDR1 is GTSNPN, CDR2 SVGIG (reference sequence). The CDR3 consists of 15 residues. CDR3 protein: CAWKGREAGANVLTF. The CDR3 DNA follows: TGTGCCTGGAAGGGGAGGGAGGCTGGGGCCAACGTCCTGACTTTC.

The CDR3 DNA reads TGCGCCAGCAGCTCCTCGCCAGGGGGGGAGACCCAGTACTTC. This codes for CASSSSPGGETQYF. V is TRBV5-1 and J is TRBJ2-5; maybe TRBD1 (7 bases). Germline V gene lookup returns CDR1 SGHRS and CDR2 YFSETQ. Deletions cut 3 bases from V and 5 bases from J, with 14 bases between. The CDR3 is 14 amino acids.

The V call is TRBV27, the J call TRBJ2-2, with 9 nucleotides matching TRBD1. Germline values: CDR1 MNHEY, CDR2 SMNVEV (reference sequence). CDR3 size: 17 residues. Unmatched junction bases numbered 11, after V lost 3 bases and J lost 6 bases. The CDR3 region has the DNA TGTGCCAGCAGTTTCCTCACCGGGACAGGGTTTTCCGGGGAGCTGTTTTTT. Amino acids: CASSFLTGTGFSGELFF.